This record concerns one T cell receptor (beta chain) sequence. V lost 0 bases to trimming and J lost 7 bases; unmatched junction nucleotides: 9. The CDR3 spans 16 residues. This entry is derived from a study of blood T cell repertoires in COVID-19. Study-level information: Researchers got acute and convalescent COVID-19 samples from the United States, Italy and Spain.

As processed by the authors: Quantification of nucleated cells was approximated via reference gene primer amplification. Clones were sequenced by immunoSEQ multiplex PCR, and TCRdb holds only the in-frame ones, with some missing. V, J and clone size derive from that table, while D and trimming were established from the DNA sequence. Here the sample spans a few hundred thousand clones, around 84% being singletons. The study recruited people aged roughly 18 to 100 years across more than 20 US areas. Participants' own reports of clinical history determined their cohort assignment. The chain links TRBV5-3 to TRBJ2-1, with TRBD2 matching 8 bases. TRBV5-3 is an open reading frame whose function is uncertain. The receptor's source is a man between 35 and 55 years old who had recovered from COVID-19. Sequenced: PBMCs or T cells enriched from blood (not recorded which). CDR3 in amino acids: CARSLGKRTSRNEQFF. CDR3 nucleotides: TGTGCCAGAAGCTTGGGTAAGAGGACTAGCCGAAATGAGCAGTTCTTC.